A single sample is the source of the 25 T cell receptor beta chains below, sequenced in a study of Ad26.COV2.S vaccination and SARS-CoV-2 variants. The treatment denotes: some 19 received Ad26.COV2.S at low or high dose, single or two shots; several received placebo; per-sample allocation not given. Collection of the samples took place on day 63 after the first injection of vaccine or placebo. The protocol was immunoSEQ multiplex PCR, while the TCRdb copy is restricted to in-frame clones and leaves out a portion. The sample yields about 440,000 clones, about 90% seen once. Sequenced here: peripheral blood, sampled in a trial of Ad26.COV2.S vaccine versus placebo. These receptors all stem from a person aged 18-65 years who received the Ad26.COV2.S COVID-19 vaccine or a placebo.

The rearrangement joins TRBV7-9 to TRBJ2-2; D is possibly TRBD1 or TRBD2 (6 bases each). Trimming shortened V by 8 bases and J by 6 bases, and 10 bases separated the two germline ends. Germline V CDR1 and CDR2: SEHNR, FQNEAQ (reference sequence). The CDR3 has 12 amino acids. CDR3 protein: CASRRGAGELFF. CDR3 sequence (DNA): TGTGCCAGCCGTAGGGGGGCCGGGGAGCTGTTTTTT.

The genes are TRBV24-1 and TRBJ2-2; D may be TRBD2 (6 bases). CDR3 length: 17 amino acids. V was pared by 2 bases and J by 0 bases, with 12 bases between. Germline values: CDR1 KGHDR, CDR2 SFDVKD. The CDR3 sequence is CATSDSRVAANTGELFF. DNA of the CDR3: TGTGCCACCAGTGATTCCCGGGTAGCGGCGAACACCGGGGAGCTGTTTTTT.

The rearrangement links TRBV19 to TRBJ2-2; 9 bases map to TRBD1. Germline CDR1 and CDR2: LNHDA and SQIVND (reference sequence). This CDR3 is 19 amino acids long. V lost 7 bases and J lost 1; bases outside the gene matches: 16. CDR3 region: CASIDRGGPSGKNTGELFF. DNA of the CDR3: TGTGCCAGTATAGACAGGGGGGGCCCTAGCGGAAAGAACACCGGGGAGCTGTTTTTT.

This chain joins TRBV13 and TRBJ2-7; D is perhaps TRBD2 (6 bases). V lost 7 bases and J 3 bases, leaving 10 bases between the germline ends. The CDR3 spans 12 residues. Germline values: CDR1 PRHDT, CDR2 FYEKMQ (reference sequence). The CDR3, as DNA: TGTGCCAGCATGGGGACTGACTACGAGCAGTACTTC. It codes for CASMGTDYEQYF.

The chain recombines TRBV14 with TRBJ2-5; 8 nucleotides agree with TRBD2. From germline, CDR1 is SGHDN and CDR2 FVKESK. The CDR3 covers 16 residues. Trimming took 4 bases from V and 5 from J; bases not matched to a gene: 12. The CDR3 protein is CASSPTGTRILETQYF. Here the CDR3 DNA reads TGTGCCAGCAGCCCAACCGGGACTAGAATCTTGGAGACCCAGTACTTC.

This chain links TRBV6-2 or TRBV6-3 with TRBJ2-7, with TRBD1 identical over 10 bases. V shed 6 bases, J shed 2 bases, and the junction held 7 bases outside the gene matches. Per germline, CDR1 MNHEY and CDR2 SVGEGT. The CDR3 has 15 residues. The CDR3 region is CASSLLDRGPYEQYF. The DNA of the CDR3 is TGTGCCAGCAGCCTCCTTGACAGGGGGCCCTACGAGCAGTACTTC.

This sequence joins TRBV27 and TRBJ1-1, with 8 bases that match TRBD1. The CDR3 has 16 amino acids. J was trimmed by 1 base and V by 2 bases; bases with no gene match: 6. The germline CDR1 and CDR2 sequences are MNHEY and SMNVEV (reference sequence). The CDR3 DNA is TGTGCCAGCAGTTTAGCCCCGACAGGGGAGAACACTGAAGCTTTCTTT. This codes for CASSLAPTGENTEAFF.

This sequence joins TRBV6-2 or TRBV6-3 and TRBJ1-4; the D is unclear. CDR3 length: 18 amino acids. Trimming pared 2 bases from V and 0 bases from J, leaving 16 bases between. The V gene's germline CDR1 is MNHEY and CDR2 SVGEGT. The CDR3, as DNA: TGTGCCAGCAGTTACCCTCTTCCAGGACGGACAACTAATGAAAAACTGTTTTTT. The encoded protein is CASSYPLPGRTTNEKLFF.

This chain links TRBV28 with TRBJ1-1, with D unclear. V gave up 3 bases and J gave up 4 bases, with 9 bases separating them. This CDR3 has 13 residues. CDR1 and CDR2 from the germline V gene are MDHEN and SYDVKM. The CDR3, as DNA: TGTGCCAGCAGTTTGTCCACGACCACTGAAGCTTTCTTT. Translation gives CASSLSTTTEAFF.

J is TRBJ1-1 and V is TRBV3-1 (or the pseudogene TRBV3-2); 12 bases agree with TRBD1. Germline loops: CDR1 LGHDT, CDR2 YNNKEL (reference sequence). The V gene end was trimmed by 4 bases and the J gene end by 6 bases; junction bases not matched to a gene: 12. The CDR3 sequence is 17 residues long. The CDR3 is CASSPDRDRGLDAEAFF. The CDR3 DNA follows: TGTGCCAGCAGCCCCGACCGGGACAGGGGGCTTGACGCTGAAGCTTTCTTT.

The chain uses TRBV6-4 and TRBJ2-3, with 10 bases identical to TRBD2. Germline V gives CDR1 MRHNA, CDR2 SNTAGT. J was trimmed by 5 bases and V by 5 bases; bases with no gene match: 4. The CDR3 consists of 14 residues. CDR3 amino acids: CASSNSGGRDTQYF. In DNA, the CDR3 is TGTGCCAGCAGTAATAGCGGGGGGAGAGATACGCAGTATTTT.

V usage is TRBV20-1 and J usage is TRBJ2-2; no firm D call. The V gene's germline CDR1 is DFQATT and CDR2 SNEGSKA (reference sequence). This CDR3 comprises 15 residues. Trimming pared 6 bases from V and 2 bases from J, leaving 16 bases between. DNA for the CDR3: TGCAGTGCCAGTTATTCGGCAGCTAACACCGGGGAGCTGTTTTTT. This gives the protein CSASYSAANTGELFF.

This sequence joins TRBV27 and TRBJ1-2; D is uncertain. V was cut by 6 bases and J by 3 bases, with 11 bases left in between. There are 13 residues in the CDR3. The germline V gene has CDR1 MNHEY and CDR2 SMNVEV (reference sequence). CDR3 in amino acids: CASRPTGYYGYTF. Written as DNA, the CDR3 is TGTGCCAGCAGGCCGACGGGATACTATGGCTACACCTTC.

The chain recombines TRBV18 with TRBJ2-6, with 7 bases matching TRBD1. Germline V CDR1 and CDR2: KGHSH, LQKENI. The CDR3 contains 19 residues. J gave up 0 bases and V 5 bases, and 13 bases lay outside the gene matches. CDR3 coding DNA: TGTGCCAGCTCAATAAGGGGTCCTACAGGGGTCTCTGGGGCCAACGTCCTGACTTTC. This encodes CASSIRGPTGVSGANVLTF.

The chain's CDR3 is CASSPRLAGNTDTQYF. DNA for the CDR3: TGCGCCAGCAGCCCACGACTAGCGGGGAACACAGATACGCAGTATTTT. This chain links TRBV5-1 with TRBJ2-3, with 11 bases matching TRBD2. With V trimmed by 4 bases and J by 2 bases, 6 bases remained unmatched. Germline V CDR1 and CDR2: SGHRS, YFSETQ. The CDR3 length is 16 residues.

V gene TRBV3-1 (or the pseudogene TRBV3-2) combines with J gene TRBJ2-2, with D unresolved. The CDR3 runs to 13 residues. CDR1 and CDR2 (germline): LGHDT, YNNKEL (reference sequence). V was pared by 5 bases and J by 7 bases, with 11 bases between. CDR3 nucleotide sequence: TGTGCCAGCAGCGATGGGTTGGACGGGGAGCTGTTTTTT. Amino acids: CASSDGLDGELFF.

The rearrangement links TRBV4-2 to TRBJ2-2, with 8 bases aligning to TRBD2. The CDR3 spans 18 residues. V trimming: 0 bases; J trimming: 5 bases; junction bases outside the gene matches: 11. The germline CDR1 and CDR2 sequences are LGHNA and YNFKEQ. CDR3 sequence: CASSQDQAGEAGTGELFF. DNA for the CDR3: TGTGCCAGCAGCCAAGATCAAGCGGGAGAGGCCGGGACCGGGGAGCTGTTTTTT.

This chain connects TRBV11-2 to TRBJ1-5; a possible D gene is TRBD1 (5 bases). Trimming pared 1 base from V and 3 bases from J, leaving 10 bases between. In germline, CDR1 is SGHAT, CDR2 FQNNGV. The CDR3 has 15 residues. The CDR3 region is CASSLGDSNNQPQHF. CDR3 bases: TGTGCCAGCAGCTTAGGAGACAGTAACAATCAGCCCCAGCATTTT.

The chain links TRBV6-5 to TRBJ2-3, with no clear D. This CDR3 spans 16 amino acids. Per the germline V gene, CDR1 is MNHEY and CDR2 is SVGAGI. Trimming shortened V by 3 bases and J by 0 bases, and 13 bases separated the two germline ends. This CDR3 is CASSYPRDSSTDTQYF. DNA for the CDR3: TGTGCCAGCAGTTATCCCAGAGATTCTAGCACAGATACGCAGTATTTT.

The V and J genes are TRBV9 and TRBJ2-1; the D is unclear. The CDR3 is 15 residues long. Germline lookup yields CDR1 SGDLS and CDR2 YYNGEE. V was clipped by 3 bases and J by 4 bases, with 14 bases between them. CDR3 sequence: CASSGTNQKYNEQFF. The CDR3 region has the DNA TGTGCCAGCAGCGGGACCAACCAAAAGTACAATGAGCAGTTCTTC.

This rearrangement joins TRBV28 to TRBJ2-1, with D perhaps TRBD1 or TRBD2 (8 bases each). V was cut by 5 bases and J by 10 bases, with 21 bases left in between. The CDR3 totals 15 residues. Germline V lookup: CDR1 MDHEN, CDR2 SYDVKM. The CDR3 protein is CASSLTGGLAGEQFF. The CDR3 nucleotides are TGTGCCAGCAGTCTTACAGGGGGTTTAGCGGGAGAGCAGTTCTTC.

The chain couples TRBV25-1 to TRBJ2-1, with no clear D. Looked up from germline, CDR1 is MGHDK and CDR2 is SYGVNS. This CDR3 is 10 amino acids long. The V and J ends lost 10 bases and 8 bases respectively, with 9 bases between them. This CDR3 reads CATMVDEQFF. DNA of the CDR3: TGTGCCACTATGGTGGATGAGCAGTTCTTC.

This sequence joins TRBV19 and TRBJ1-5; D gene unclear. Per the germline V gene, CDR1 is LNHDA and CDR2 is SQIVND (reference sequence). The CDR3 covers 14 residues. The germline V and J ends were trimmed by 1 base and 4 bases, with 8 bases remaining between them. CDR3 loop: CASSIVISNQPQHF. The CDR3 DNA reads as TGTGCCAGTAGTATAGTTATTTCGAATCAGCCCCAGCATTTT.

The chain has TRBV15 and TRBJ2-5; D may be TRBD1 (6 bases). The CDR3 contains 16 residues. From germline, CDR1 is LNHNV and CDR2 YYDKDF (reference sequence). V was cut by 3 bases and J by 0 bases, with 14 bases left in between. The CDR3 spells CATSRGQGQHQETQYF. The CDR3 nucleotides read TGTGCCACCAGCAGGGGGCAGGGACAACACCAAGAGACCCAGTACTTC. The complete variable domain, with remaining parts taken from reference TRBV15 and TRBJ2-5, reads DAMVIQNPRYQVTQFGKPVTLSCSQTLNHNVMYWYQQKSSQAPKLLFHYYDKDFNNEADTPDNFQSRRPNTSFCFLDIRSPGLGDTAMYLCATSRGQGQHQETQYFGPGTRLLVL.

The gene calls are TRBV5-6 and TRBJ2-7, with 11 positions matching TRBD1. After removal of 4 bases from V and 12 bases from J, the junction contained 6 bases not matched to a gene. CDR1 SGHDT and CDR2 YYEEEE come from the germline V gene. The CDR3 runs 12 residues. CDR3 residues: CASSPGTGGPYF. The DNA of the CDR3 is TGTGCCAGCAGCCCTGGGACAGGGGGGCCGTACTTC.